This record looks at one T cell receptor (beta chain) sequence and its context. What it recognizes is unknown. This PCR relied on a set of 60 Vbeta primers and 13 Jbeta primers. Only in-frame clones appear in the TCRdb table, and some are missing; sequencing was by immunoSEQ multiplex PCR. The table shows about 120,000 clones, with 81% occurring only once. This record belongs to a study of cytomegalovirus exposure and HLA in healthy donors. About the study: Prior work identified 120 million or so unique TCR beta sequences in some 180 million T cells. Notes on the study in general: Reports credit the classifier with highly specific, highly sensitive diagnosis of cytomegalovirus status. In an earlier analysis, most TCR beta V segments were productive about 87% or about 30% of the time. Later work found that TCR association rates differed between HLA loci; DRB1 had the most and HLA-C the fewest.

This CDR3 comprises 17 residues. The V gene's germline CDR1 is SGHRS and CDR2 YFSETQ. V shed 0 bases and J 5 bases; nucleotides not matched to a gene: 7. This TCR was recovered from a man aged 18 to 30 in good health and CMV-seropositive. The sample taken for sequencing was PBMCs. The rearrangement links TRBV5-1 to TRBJ2-2; 10 bases map to TRBD2. The CDR3 DNA follows: TGCGCCAGCAGCTTGGCCCTAGCGGGAGAAGGTACCGGGGAGCTGTTTTTT. As protein: CASSLALAGEGTGELFF.